The sequence of this TCR beta chain was determined in a study of identical twins. Study outcomes and limitations: The models gave estimates that fell short of the out-of-frame TCR alpha sharing seen in monozygotic twins. Conclusions were based on cross-sectional statistical analysis, without following the same donors.

cDNA carried unique molecular identifiers, and a universal primer site was added by template switching. TCRdb re-derived calls from the 5' RACE reads in MiXCR, one entry per CDR3 protein. The sample consists of approximately 890,000 distinct CDR3 sequences, roughly 12% of them appearing once. CDR3 size: 16 residues. Germline CDR1 reads MGHDK; CDR2 reads SYGVNS. After removal of 3 bases from V and 2 bases from J, the junction contained 8 bases not matched to a gene. In this sample, this clonotype turned up many times. What it binds is not known. These sequences were also reported in another study, on yellow fever vaccine responses in identical twins.

The chain has TRBV25-1 and TRBJ2-7; TRBD1 aligns across 9 bases. The receptor comes from a woman between 18 and 29 years old in good health. Sequenced material: PBMCs. CDR3 DNA sequence: TGTGCCAGCAGTGAGCCCGGGACAGGGCCACCCTACGAGCAGTACTTC. This codes for CASSEPGTGPPYEQYF.